This TCR beta chain was observed in a study of cytomegalovirus exposure and HLA in healthy donors. On this clone: Its antigen is unknown.

The CDR3 runs to 15 residues. Germline V gives CDR1 MDHEN, CDR2 SYDVKM. Trimming cost V 4 bases and J 7 bases, with 19 bases left between them. The primer mix had 60 Vbeta and 13 Jbeta primers. Generated by immunoSEQ multiplex PCR, the TCRdb table keeps only in-frame clones and is missing some. Of approximately 170,000 clones listed, 73% are singletons. The study, taken as a whole, reports: Accurate prediction of most subjects' HLA-A and HLA-B alleles from TCR beta sequences was reported. Association of a missense DCLRE1C variant with TCR beta V- and J-gene trimming was reported in a later analysis. Reportedly, cytomegalovirus status was diagnosed with high sensitivity and specificity. A later analysis found common viral pathogens apparently linked to several of the most significant clusters.

The sample was PBMCs. The chain recombines TRBV28 with TRBJ1-1; maybe TRBD1 (5 bases). The receptor was isolated from a woman between 18 and 29 years old in good health and CMV-seropositive. In nucleotides, the CDR3 is TGTGCCAGCAGTTCGGAGGGGAGGGGAAACGGTGAAGCTTTCTTT. Amino acids: CASSSEGRGNGEAFF.